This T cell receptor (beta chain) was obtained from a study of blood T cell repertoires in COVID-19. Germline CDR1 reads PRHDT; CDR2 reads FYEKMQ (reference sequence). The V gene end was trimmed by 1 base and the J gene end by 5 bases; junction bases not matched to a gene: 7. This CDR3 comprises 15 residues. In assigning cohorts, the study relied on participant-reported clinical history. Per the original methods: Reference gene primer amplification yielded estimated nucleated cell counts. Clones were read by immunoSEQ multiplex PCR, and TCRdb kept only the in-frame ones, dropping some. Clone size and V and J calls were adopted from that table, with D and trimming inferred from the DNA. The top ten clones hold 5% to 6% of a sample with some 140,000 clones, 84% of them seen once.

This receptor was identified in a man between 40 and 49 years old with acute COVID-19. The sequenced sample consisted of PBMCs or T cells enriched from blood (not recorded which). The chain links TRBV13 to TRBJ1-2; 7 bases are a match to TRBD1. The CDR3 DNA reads TGTGCCAGCAGCTTAGATACAGGGGCTAGGTATGGCTACACCTTC. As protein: CASSLDTGARYGYTF.